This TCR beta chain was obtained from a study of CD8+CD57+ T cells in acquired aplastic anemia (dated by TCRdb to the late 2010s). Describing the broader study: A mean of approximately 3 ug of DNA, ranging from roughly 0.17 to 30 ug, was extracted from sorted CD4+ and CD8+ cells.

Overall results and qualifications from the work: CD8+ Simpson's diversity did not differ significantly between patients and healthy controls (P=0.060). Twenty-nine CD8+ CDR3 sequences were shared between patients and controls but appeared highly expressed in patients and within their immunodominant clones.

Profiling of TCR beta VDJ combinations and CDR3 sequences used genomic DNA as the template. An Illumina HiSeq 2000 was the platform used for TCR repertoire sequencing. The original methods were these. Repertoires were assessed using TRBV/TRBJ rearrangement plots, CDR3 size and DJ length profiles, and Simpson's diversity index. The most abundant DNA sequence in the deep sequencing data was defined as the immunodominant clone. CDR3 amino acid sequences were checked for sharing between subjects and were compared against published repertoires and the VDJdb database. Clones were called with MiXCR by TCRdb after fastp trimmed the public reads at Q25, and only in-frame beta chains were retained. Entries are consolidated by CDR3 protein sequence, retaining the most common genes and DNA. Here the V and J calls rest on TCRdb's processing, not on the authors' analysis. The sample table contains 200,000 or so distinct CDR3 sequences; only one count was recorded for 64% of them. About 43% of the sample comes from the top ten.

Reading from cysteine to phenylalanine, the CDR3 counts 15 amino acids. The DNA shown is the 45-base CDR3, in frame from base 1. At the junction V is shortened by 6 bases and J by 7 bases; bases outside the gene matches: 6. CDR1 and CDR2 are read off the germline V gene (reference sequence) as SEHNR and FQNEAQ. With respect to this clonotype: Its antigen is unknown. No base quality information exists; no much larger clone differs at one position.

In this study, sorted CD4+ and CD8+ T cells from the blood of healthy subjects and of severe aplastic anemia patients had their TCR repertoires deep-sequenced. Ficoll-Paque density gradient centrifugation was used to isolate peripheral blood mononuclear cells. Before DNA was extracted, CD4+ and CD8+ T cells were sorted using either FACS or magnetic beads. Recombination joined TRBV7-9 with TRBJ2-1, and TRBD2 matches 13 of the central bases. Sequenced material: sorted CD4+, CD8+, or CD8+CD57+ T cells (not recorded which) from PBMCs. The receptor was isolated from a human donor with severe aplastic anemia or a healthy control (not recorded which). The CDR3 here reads CASRLTSGGKNEQFF. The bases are TGTGCCAGCAGACTGACTAGCGGGGGGAAAAATGAGCAGTTCTTC.